These 21 T cell receptor beta chains were all obtained from the same sample, sequenced in a study of molecular identifiers for immune sequencing clone quantification. Each CDR3 protein gets one entry after TCRdb re-called the PCR reads with MiXCR. The sample shows hundreds of thousands of distinct CDR3 sequences, just under 20% of them seen only once. The sample taken for sequencing was naive CD8+ T cells from blood, with Jurkat cell RNA spiked in. Subset denoted: FACS-sorted CD8+CD4-CCR7+CD45RA+ naive T cells. The origin of the receptors is a human donor in good health. Some libraries in this study had Jurkat cell RNA spiked in.

On this clonotype itself: This may be a read error, as it is one base from a much larger clone. The V call is TRBV10-3, the J call TRBJ1-5; D is undetermined. The CDR3 runs 14 residues. The germline gives CDR1 ENHRY, CDR2 SYGVKD. V lost 8 bases to trimming and J lost 4 bases, with 15 bases between them. CDR3 amino acids: CAIGVHPGNQPQHF. The CDR3, as DNA: TGTGCCATCGGTGTGCACCCAGGAAATCAGCCCCAGCATTTT.

The rearrangement links TRBV5-1 to TRBJ1-1; TRBD1 is a possible D gene (5 bases). V shed 0 bases and J shed 0 bases, with 12 bases lying between them. The CDR3 is made up of 16 amino acids. CDR1 and CDR2 from the germline V gene are SGHRS and YFSETQ. Written as DNA, the CDR3 is TGCGCCAGCAGCTTGGCCTGGGACGGATTGAACACTGAAGCTTTCTTT. Residues: CASSLAWDGLNTEAFF.

This clonotype was picked up many times. The V call is TRBV2, the J call TRBJ1-4, with D maybe TRBD1 (5 bases). The CDR3 covers 12 residues. The germline V gene encodes CDR1 SNHLY and CDR2 FYNNEI. Trimming pared 6 bases from V and 5 bases from J, leaving 7 bases between. DNA for the CDR3: TGTGCCAGCAGGGCAGGGAATGAAAAACTGTTTTTT. Its protein product is CASRAGNEKLFF.

This clonotype was detected a few times. The chain has TRBV19 and TRBJ2-3; 8 positions agree with TRBD1. There are 17 residues in the CDR3. In germline, CDR1 is LNHDA, CDR2 SQIVND (reference sequence). After removal of 6 bases from V and 4 bases from J, the junction contained 15 bases not matched to a gene. The DNA of the CDR3 is TGTGCCAGTAGACCCTACCCGACAGGGGAGAACGCAGATACGCAGTATTTT. Protein: CASRPYPTGENADTQYF.

This clonotype appeared many times. J is TRBJ2-3 and V is TRBV2, with 8 bases matching TRBD2. The CDR3 loop spans 15 amino acids. Germline-derived CDR1 and CDR2 are SNHLY and FYNNEI. With V trimmed by 3 bases and J by 6 bases, 8 bases remained unmatched. This chain's CDR3 is CASSETSVLQDTQYF. The CDR3 nucleotides are TGTGCCAGCAGTGAGACTAGCGTATTACAGGATACGCAGTATTTT. Full variable domain (rest looked up from reference TRBV2 and TRBJ2-3): EPEVTQTPSHQVTQMGQEVILRCVPISNHLYFYWYRQILGQKVEFLVSFYNNEISEKSEIFDDQFSVERPDGSNFTLKIRSTKLEDSAMYFCASSETSVLQDTQYFGPGTRLTVL.

The table lists this clonotype with a count of one. One end of the junction fails to match germline, which may point to a read error. The gene calls are TRBV6-5 and TRBJ2-1; tentatively, D is TRBD2 (6 bases). The CDR3 spans 14 residues. Germline V CDR1 and CDR2: MNHEY, SVGAGI. The CDR3 protein is CAGSYSGSGNEQFF. DNA for the CDR3: TGTGCCGGCAGTTACTCAGGTAGCGGTAATGAGCAGTTCTTC.

To note about this clonotype: A clone one base away is much larger, so this may be a read error. The CDR3 carries no conserved terminal phenylalanine or tryptophan, so it likely arises from a read error. The gene calls are TRBV2 and TRBJ1-2; tentative D call: TRBD1 (5 bases). V lost 0 bases and J lost 4, with 12 bases in between. This CDR3 contains 15 residues. The V gene's germline CDR1 is SNHLY and CDR2 FYNNEI. The DNA of the CDR3 is TGTGCCAGCAGTGAAGCTAGCGGGGACTTCTATGGCTACACCTCC. Amino acids: CASSEASGDFYGYTS.

This clonotype was recorded many times. The J gene is TRBJ1-2, the V gene TRBV29-1; D ambiguous. Per the germline V gene, CDR1 is SQVTM and CDR2 is ANQGSEA. Between the trimmed V and J ends, which lost 3 bases and 3 bases, there was a span of 8 bases. The CDR3 has 12 amino acids. The CDR3 region is CSVDMGYYGYTF. DNA of the CDR3: TGCAGCGTTGATATGGGGTACTATGGCTACACCTTC.

Note on this clonotype: This sequence may be a read error, since a much larger clone differs from it by one base. The chain combines TRBV7-9 with TRBJ2-5; 11 nucleotides agree with TRBD2. Losses at the gene ends were 8 bases for V and 3 bases for J; bases not matched to a gene: 11. Germline V gene data show CDR1 as SEHNR and CDR2 as FQNEAQ (reference sequence). The CDR3 contains 16 residues. For the CDR3, the DNA is TGTGCCAGCGGCCCCTGGACTAGCGGGTCGGAAGAGACCCAGTACTTC. Its protein is CASGPWTSGSEETQYF.

The V gene is TRBV13, the J gene TRBJ1-2, with D possibly matching TRBD1 (6 bases). This CDR3 has 15 residues. Trimming pared 1 base from V and 4 bases from J, leaving 13 bases between. Germline loops: CDR1 PRHDT, CDR2 FYEKMQ (reference sequence). The CDR3 region has the DNA TGTGCCAGCAGCTTAGACGCCTACAGGGTCTATGGCTACACCTTC. Translation: CASSLDAYRVYGYTF.

This clonotype showed up just a few times. The chain joins TRBV24-1 to TRBJ2-3, with 9 bases matching TRBD1. After removal of 4 bases from V and 3 bases from J, the junction contained 4 bases not matched to a gene. The CDR3 consists of 15 residues. Germline CDR1 reads KGHDR; CDR2 reads SFDVKD. The CDR3 coding sequence is TGTGCCACCAGTGACACAGGGGGCGCGACAGATACGCAGTATTTT. Translating it yields CATSDTGGATDTQYF.

This clonotype has ten or more counts. V gene TRBV12-3 or TRBV12-4 combines with J gene TRBJ2-4; D may be TRBD1 (6 bases). Deletions cut 3 bases from V and 8 bases from J, with 17 bases between. The CDR3 is 15 residues long. The CDR3 sequence: CASSFGSGVVDIQYF. For the CDR3, the DNA is TGTGCCAGCAGTTTTGGGTCAGGGGTAGTTGACATTCAGTACTTC.

Ten or more counts support this clonotype. V gene TRBV5-6 combines with J gene TRBJ2-7; TRBD1 matches 9 bases. The CDR3 extends over 14 amino acids. V gave up 3 bases and J gave up 5 bases; unmatched junction bases: 6. Germline assignment: CDR1 SGHDT and CDR2 YYEEEE. CDR3 in DNA: TGTGCCAGCAGCTGGACAGGGGTTATCGACGAGCAGTACTTC. It translates to CASSWTGVIDEQYF.

A remark on this clonotype: With a much larger clone just one base away, this may be a read error. This chain joins TRBV6-2 or TRBV6-3 and TRBJ2-7; 7 bases are a match to TRBD2. Germline V gene sequence: CDR1 MNHEY, CDR2 SVGEGT. This CDR3 is 13 amino acids long. In nucleotides, the CDR3 is TGTGCCAGCAGTTACTCGACTAGCTACGGGCAGTACTTC. Amino acid sequence: CASSYSTSYGQYF.

Only one count was recorded for this clonotype. This may stem from a read error, because a much larger clone lies one nucleotide away. The V call is TRBV9, the J call TRBJ2-7, with D perhaps matching TRBD1 (5 bases). Germline CDR1 reads SGDLS; CDR2 reads YYNGEE. The length of the CDR3 is 14 residues. CDR3 coding DNA: TGTGCCGGCAGCGTAGGGGCGGCCCACTACGAGCAGTACTTC. It yields the protein CAGSVGAAHYEQYF.

This clonotype came up many times. The chain carries TRBV29-1 and TRBJ2-3; D possibly corresponds to TRBD1 (6 bases). Between the trimmed V and J ends, which lost 3 bases and 3 bases, there was a span of 13 bases. The length of the CDR3 is 14 residues. Germline-derived CDR1 and CDR2 are SQVTM and ANQGSEA. The CDR3 loop reads CSVEYRGGTDTQYF. CDR3 in DNA: TGCAGCGTTGAGTACAGAGGGGGTACAGATACGCAGTATTTT.

The table lists this clonotype with many counts. The rearrangement links TRBV5-8 to TRBJ2-7; TRBD1 might be the D (5 bases). The CDR3 is made up of 13 amino acids. Per the germline V gene, CDR1 is SGHTS and CDR2 is YDEGEE. V was pared by 5 bases and J by 2 bases, with 11 bases between. The CDR3 nucleotides read TGTGCCAGCAGGTCGACGACAGCCTACGAGCAGTACTTC. Its translation is CASRSTTAYEQYF.

The rearrangement joins TRBV4-3 to TRBJ1-4; no clear D gene. Germline V lookup: CDR1 LGHNA, CDR2 YSLEER. Trimming left V 1 base short and J 8 bases short, with 11 bases between. This CDR3 region has 14 residues. CDR3 in amino acids: CASSQVGVREKLFF. CDR3 nucleotide sequence: TGCGCCAGCAGCCAAGTTGGGGTTCGCGAAAAACTGTTTTTT.

The table lists this clonotype with many counts. The J gene is TRBJ2-3, the V gene TRBV7-6; the match to TRBD1 covers 7 bases. This CDR3 region has 17 residues. V lost 4 bases to trimming and J lost 5 bases; unmatched junction nucleotides: 15. Per germline, CDR1 SGHVS and CDR2 FNYEAQ. CDR3 DNA sequence: TGTGCCAGCAGCTCGCGTTGGGCAGGGGGTAATATAGATACGCAGTATTTT. It is translated as CASSSRWAGGNIDTQYF.

This clonotype came up many times. The J gene is TRBJ2-7, the V gene TRBV20-1, with D perhaps given as TRBD1 or TRBD2 (7 bases each). The length of the CDR3 is 17 residues. The V end lost 3 bases, the J end lost 4 bases, and 25 bases lay between the germline ends. The V gene's germline CDR1 is DFQATT and CDR2 SNEGSKA (reference sequence). DNA of the CDR3: TGCAGTGCTAGGGGGGGGTGGACAGGCCTTTCGTCTTACGAGCAGTACTTC. It translates to CSARGGWTGLSSYEQYF.

Notes on this clonotype: Since a much larger clone is just one base distant, this may be a read error. CDR3 nucleotides: TGCAGCACCCCCAAGTCCGGAGGGGGCTGCACCTTC. This encodes CSTPKSGGGCTF. This rearrangement joins TRBV29-1 to TRBJ1-2, with 7 positions matching TRBD1. Germline lookup yields CDR1 SQVTM and CDR2 ANQGSEA. CDR3 size: 12 residues.